The 8 T cell receptor beta chains below come from one sample, sequenced in a study of identical twins. From the 5' RACE reads, TCRdb called clonotypes with MiXCR, one entry per CDR3 protein. This sample has 1,800,000 or so distinct CDR3 sequences, with around a third found just once. The source material was cord blood. All receptors derive from a newborn girl in good health.

This clonotype has ten or more counts. This rearrangement joins TRBV5-1 to TRBJ2-7, with 7 bases that match TRBD1. J was trimmed by 2 bases and V by 4 bases; bases with no gene match: 6. From germline, CDR1 is SGHRS and CDR2 YFSETQ. The CDR3 totals 14 residues. The CDR3 DNA reads as TGCGCCAGCAGCGTATACGGACAGGCCTACGAGCAGTACTTC. This sequence encodes CASSVYGQAYEQYF.

As for this clonotype: Given a much more abundant clone one base away, this may be a read error. The CDR3 DNA sequence: TGTGCCAGCAGCCAAGATGGTACTAGCCTTAGCCCCTACGAGCAGTACTTC. Translation gives CASSQDGTSLSPYEQYF. V usage is TRBV4-2 and J usage is TRBJ2-7, with D possibly TRBD2 on 6 matching bases. CDR3 length: 17 amino acids. Trimming stripped 0 bases from V and 2 bases from J, with 17 bases between. The V gene's germline CDR1 is LGHNA and CDR2 YNFKEQ.

V and J are TRBV20-1 and TRBJ1-4; possible D gene TRBD1, 5 bases. This CDR3 has 14 residues. Germline loops: CDR1 DFQATT, CDR2 SNEGSKA (reference sequence). Trimming took off 6 bases at V and 8 bases at J, with 19 bases between the two ends. For the CDR3, the DNA is TGCAGTGCAGATGGGGCAGGGAGGAGGGAAAAACTGTTTTTT. It specifies CSADGAGRREKLFF.

The V gene is TRBV13, the J gene TRBJ2-1; TRBD2 is a possible D gene (5 bases). The CDR3 is 16 residues long. The ends were cut back, 4 bases at V and 2 bases at J, with 15 bases in the middle. CDR1 PRHDT and CDR2 FYEKMQ come from the germline V gene (reference sequence). The CDR3 protein is CASSSHSSGPYNEQFF. Written as DNA, the CDR3 is TGTGCCAGCAGCTCACATTCCAGCGGCCCCTACAATGAGCAGTTCTTC.

The table lists this clonotype with a few counts. The chain has TRBV11-2 and TRBJ1-4; 7 positions agree with TRBD1. Unmatched junction bases numbered 3, after V lost 5 bases and J lost 6 bases. The CDR3 consists of 13 residues. Germline CDR1 SGHAT, CDR2 FQNNGV. CDR3 in amino acids: CASSITGDEKLFF. The DNA for the CDR3 is TGTGCCAGCAGCATTACAGGGGATGAAAAACTGTTTTTT.

This clonotype was counted many times. The chain carries TRBV6-5 and TRBJ2-7; D possibly corresponds to TRBD2 (6 bases). There are 16 residues in the CDR3. V was shortened by 0 bases and J by 5 bases, with 17 bases between the two germline ends. Germline V CDR1 and CDR2: MNHEY, SVGAGI. In DNA, the CDR3 is TGTGCCAGCAGTTACTCGGGGAGGCAGGAGATGAACGAGCAGTACTTC. This translates into CASSYSGRQEMNEQYF.

This clonotype was observed a few times. The chain joins TRBV27 to TRBJ2-7; tentative D call: TRBD2 (6 bases). V gave up 8 bases and J gave up 1 base, with 18 bases separating them. Per the germline V gene, CDR1 is MNHEY and CDR2 is SMNVEV (reference sequence). This CDR3 region has 15 residues. The CDR3 DNA reads TGTGCCAGCCGTCACTCCGGACTACTATCCTACGAGCAGTACTTC. Protein sequence: CASRHSGLLSYEQYF.

This sequence joins TRBV6-5 and TRBJ1-6; 9 bases are shared with TRBD1. CDR3 length equals 16 residues. With V trimmed by 0 bases and J by 3 bases, 0 bases remained unmatched. From germline, CDR1 is MNHEY and CDR2 SVGAGI. CDR3 residues: CASSYSTGGYNSPLHF. Written as DNA, the CDR3 is TGTGCCAGCAGTTACTCGACAGGGGGCTATAATTCACCCCTCCACTTT.